This entry lists 7 T cell receptor beta chains sequenced from one sample in a study of T cells in Graves' hyperthyroidism and ophthalmopathy (dated by TCRdb to about 2019). Libraries were constructed by multiplex PCR. The data were produced on an Illumina HiSeq 2000. Amplification of TCR beta CDR3 regions was carried out from RNA transcripts. The first round of RT-PCR for the TCR CDR3 was performed with the HTBI primer set and the Qiagen OneStep RT-PCR kit. TCRdb passed the public sequencing reads through fastp at Q25 and MiXCR, retaining productive beta sequences. CDR3 protein duplicates are merged, each entry listing the most common genes and DNA. The sample table contains approximately 570,000 distinct CDR3 sequences; only one count was recorded for roughly 21% of them. The ten largest clonotypes hold around 50% of the sample. The sequencing sample was made of blood. The receptor set was obtained from a man aged 40-49 years with Graves' ophthalmopathy.

At least ten counts were recorded for this clonotype. The rearrangement uses TRBV12-3 or TRBV12-4 and TRBJ2-7; 13 nucleotides match TRBD2. Trimming removed 6 bases from V and 1 base from J; junction bases left unmatched: 3. The CDR3 consists of 15 residues. The DNA of the CDR3 is TGTGCCAGCAGGGGACTAGCGGGGATTTCCTACGAGCAGTACTTC. Translation: CASRGLAGISYEQYF.

The table lists this clonotype with a few counts. The J gene is TRBJ1-1, the V gene TRBV4-2; 7 bases are shared with TRBD1. Losses at the gene ends were 4 bases for V and 4 bases for J; bases not matched to a gene: 6. The germline V gene has CDR1 LGHNA and CDR2 YNFKEQ. This CDR3 is built from 14 residues. The CDR3 loop reads CASSLGTVGTEAFF. The DNA for the CDR3 is TGTGCCAGCAGCCTTGGGACAGTCGGCACTGAAGCTTTCTTT.

The sample holds many counts of this clonotype. This chain uses TRBV12-3 or TRBV12-4 with TRBJ1-1; D gene unclear. With 3 bases removed from V and 0 bases from J, the gap between germline ends came to 11 bases. There are 15 residues in the CDR3. The CDR3 region has the DNA TGTGCCAGCAGTTTCGGATCTCTGATGAACACTGAAGCTTTCTTT. It specifies CASSFGSLMNTEAFF.

At least ten counts were recorded for this clonotype. V usage is TRBV30 and J usage is TRBJ2-1; no firm D call. The CDR3 is 13 amino acids. The V and J ends lost 4 bases and 6 bases respectively, with 13 bases between them. Germline CDR1 is GTSNPN and CDR2 is SVGIG (reference sequence). Here the CDR3 DNA reads TGTGCCTGGAAAGGAAGGACGACCAATGAGCAGTTCTTC. Its translation: CAWKGRTTNEQFF.

The chain links TRBV15 to TRBJ2-7; TRBD2 matches at 13 bases. J was trimmed by 6 bases and V by 1 base; bases with no gene match: 3. This CDR3 is built from 15 residues. Germline CDR1 LNHNV, CDR2 YYDKDF (reference sequence). Here the CDR3 DNA reads TGTGCCACCAGCAGAGGGACTAGCGGGAGTCGCGAGCAGTACTTC. Translation: CATSRGTSGSREQYF.

On this clonotype itself: One end of the junction varies from germline; a read error may be responsible. The chain links TRBV6-4 to TRBJ2-1, with D perhaps TRBD1 (6 bases). CDR3 size: 17 residues. Germline V gene sequence: CDR1 MRHNA, CDR2 SNTAGT. Here the CDR3 reads CASSHGGSRSSYNGQFF. The CDR3 DNA sequence: TGTGCCAGCAGCCATGGGGGCAGCCGGAGCTCCTACAATGGGCAGTTCTTC.

In this sample, this clonotype turned up many times. V usage is TRBV11-2 and J usage is TRBJ2-1, with D uncertain. The CDR3 covers 15 residues. V lost 1 base and J 3 bases, leaving 10 bases between the germline ends. The germline V gene has CDR1 SGHAT and CDR2 FQNNGV. CDR3 nucleotides: TGTGCCAGCAGCTTAGGAGGCATGTACTACAATGAGCAGTTCTTC. As protein: CASSLGGMYYNEQFF.